The 14 T cell receptor beta chains below were found in one sample sequenced in a study of blood T cell repertoires in COVID-19. The method was immunoSEQ multiplex PCR; TCRdb's version includes in-frame clones alone and lacks a portion of them. The sample contains about 93,000 clones, 90% of which appear only once. Input material: peripheral blood. The source of these receptors is a human donor with active COVID-19. The donor label of this sample is uncertain.

The chain joins TRBV6-5 to TRBJ1-2; D possibly corresponds to TRBD1 (5 bases). CDR3 length equals 14 residues. Germline values: CDR1 MNHEY, CDR2 SVGAGI. Trimming removed 8 bases at V and 1 base at J, with 14 bases between. The CDR3 loop reads CASGGLSLNYGYTF. In DNA form, the CDR3 reads TGTGCCAGCGGGGGACTCTCACTTAACTATGGCTACACCTTC.

This chain uses TRBV4-2 with TRBJ2-5, with 10 bases lining up with TRBD2. Germline CDR1 LGHNA, CDR2 YNFKEQ. J gave up 0 bases and V 2 bases, and 3 bases lay outside the gene matches. This CDR3 is built from 16 residues. In DNA, the CDR3 is TGTGCCAGCAGCCAAATAGCGGGGGGAAACCAAGAGACCCAGTACTTC. It specifies CASSQIAGGNQETQYF.

The chain joins TRBV7-2 to TRBJ2-1; 8 positions agree with TRBD2. CDR3 length equals 15 residues. The ends lost 2 bases at V and 7 bases at J; junction bases unmatched: 7. The V gene's germline CDR1 is SGHTA and CDR2 FQGNSA. CDR3 nucleotides: TGTGCCAGCAGCTTAAGCGGGGGAGTTTCTAATGAGCAGTTCTTC. Translating it yields CASSLSGGVSNEQFF. The full variable domain, rest sourced from reference TRBV7-2 and TRBJ2-1, is GAGVSQSPSNKVTEKGKDVELRCDPISGHTALYWYRQSLGQGLEFLIYFQGNSAPDKSGLPSDRFSAERTGGSVSTLTIQRTQQEDSAVYLCASSLSGGVSNEQFFGPGTRLTVL.

The V and J genes are TRBV11-2 and TRBJ2-7; the D gene is possibly TRBD2 (6 bases). V shed 1 base and J shed 3 bases, with 10 bases lying between them. CDR3 length: 14 residues. Germline loops: CDR1 SGHAT, CDR2 FQNNGV. This CDR3 reads CASSLGSGGYEQYF. For the CDR3, the DNA is TGTGCCAGCAGCTTAGGGTCCGGGGGCTACGAGCAGTACTTC.

This clone was detected only once. The chain uses TRBV4-1 and TRBJ1-2; tentatively, D is TRBD1 (5 bases). The CDR3 has 17 residues. V was trimmed by 0 bases and J by 4 bases, leaving 18 bases between them. Per the germline V gene, CDR1 is MGHRA and CDR2 is YSYEKL. In nucleotides, the CDR3 is TGCGCCAGCAGCCAAGAAAGGAGTAGGGGCTCCCTCTATGGCTACACCTTC. It codes for CASSQERSRGSLYGYTF.

The chain combines TRBV18 with TRBJ1-2; D is undetermined. The CDR3 runs 13 residues. V was shortened by 0 bases and J by 5 bases, with 7 bases between the two germline ends. Germline loops: CDR1 KGHSH, CDR2 LQKENI. The chain's CDR3 is CASSPPSTYGYTF. The DNA for the CDR3 is TGTGCCAGCTCACCACCGAGTACGTATGGCTACACCTTC. Together with reference TRBV18 and TRBJ1-2, the CDR3 gives the full variable domain: NAGVMQNPRHLVRRRGQEARLRCSPMKGHSHVYWYRQLPEEGLKFMVYLQKENIIDESGMPKERFSAEFPKEGPSILRIQQVVRGDSAAYFCASSPPSTYGYTFGSGTRLTVV.

This clone was observed once. CDR3 nucleotides: TGTGCCAGCCTGGACAGGAGCTCCTACGAGCAGTACTTC. Amino acid sequence: CASLDRSSYEQYF. The chain carries TRBV5-4 and TRBJ2-7; TRBD1 agrees at 7 bases. CDR1 and CDR2 (germline): SGHNT, YYREEE (reference sequence). V was clipped by 7 bases and J by 0 bases; unmatched bases: 4. The CDR3 contains 13 residues.

The CDR3 DNA follows: TGTGCCAGCAGCCTGACCGGGACAGGTAACACCGGGGAGCTGTTTTTT. Translating it yields CASSLTGTGNTGELFF. This chain links TRBV9 with TRBJ2-2, with TRBD1 matching 8 bases. From germline, CDR1 is SGDLS and CDR2 YYNGEE. Trimming removed 4 bases from V and 2 bases from J; junction bases left unmatched: 7. This CDR3 comprises 16 residues.

V is TRBV3-1 (or the pseudogene TRBV3-2) and J is TRBJ2-7; 9 bases map to TRBD1. J gave up 2 bases and V 5 bases, and 4 bases lay outside the gene matches. The CDR3 length is 14 residues. CDR1 is LGHDT, CDR2 YNNKEL, per germline (reference sequence). The CDR3 loop is CASSYGQGTYEQYF. The CDR3, as DNA: TGTGCCAGCAGCTACGGACAGGGGACCTACGAGCAGTACTTC.

The sample holds a few counts of this clone. V and J are TRBV2 and TRBJ2-3, with 10 bases matching TRBD1. CDR1 is SNHLY and CDR2 is FYNNEI in the germline V gene. The V segment lost 8 bases and the J segment 6 bases; nucleotides outside the gene matches: 8. This CDR3 has 14 amino acids. The CDR3 is CASFPPGQGDTQYF. Written as DNA, the CDR3 is TGTGCCAGCTTTCCCCCGGGACAGGGGGATACGCAGTATTTT.

V and J are TRBV19 and TRBJ1-2, with D perhaps TRBD1 (6 bases). CDR3 size: 19 residues. Trimming cost V 9 bases and J 13 bases, with 42 bases left between them. The germline gives CDR1 LNHDA, CDR2 SQIVND (reference sequence). Here the CDR3 DNA reads TGTGCCAGGACCCCAGGACAGATTAAACGGGAGGTGGGGAGCTTCTGCTGCACCTTC. Translating gives CARTPGQIKREVGSFCCTF.

The rearrangement uses TRBV29-1 and TRBJ1-2, with 7 bases aligning to TRBD1. Trimming took 1 base from V and 3 from J; bases not matched to a gene: 5. The CDR3 is 14 residues long. Germline V CDR1 and CDR2: SQVTM, ANQGSEA. The CDR3 spells CSVEVVRGDYGYTF. The CDR3 DNA follows: TGCAGCGTTGAAGTCGTCAGGGGGGACTATGGCTACACCTTC.

This chain joins TRBV6-5 and TRBJ1-5; the match to TRBD1 covers 7 bases. The CDR3 sequence is 15 residues long. V lost 4 bases to trimming and J lost 8 bases; unmatched junction nucleotides: 11. Germline CDR1 reads MNHEY; CDR2 reads SVGAGI. The CDR3 DNA follows: TGTGCCAGCAGTTCGGGACAGACGTTTAAGGAGCCCCAGCATTTT. It is translated as CASSSGQTFKEPQHF.

J is TRBJ1-2 and V is TRBV19; TRBD1 is a possible D gene (6 bases). The ends were cut back, 3 bases at V and 6 bases at J, with 11 bases in the middle. The CDR3 runs to 13 residues. The V gene's germline CDR1 is LNHDA and CDR2 SQIVND (reference sequence). Here the CDR3 reads CASSIVGANGYTF. CDR3 sequence (DNA): TGTGCCAGTAGTATTGTGGGGGCCAATGGCTACACCTTC.